This T cell receptor (beta chain) was profiled in a study of cytotoxic CD8 clonotypes in ibrutinib-treated CLL. Whole-study results and caveats: Upon ibrutinib response clonality rose, and upon progression it fell back toward baseline.

The CDR3 runs to 16 residues. The ends lost 2 bases at V and 12 bases at J; junction bases unmatched: 15. Germline-derived CDR1 and CDR2 are MGHRA and YSYEKL. Assay: immunoSEQ multiplex PCR; the TCRdb copy retains only in-frame clones and omits some. This sample has some 84,000 clones; about 86% occur once, and the top ten carry roughly 5.4%. Cryopreserved PBMCs were the source of around 2 micrograms of genomic DNA, which went to TCR beta libraries. The table lists this clone with a count of one. Its cognate antigen is unknown. The chain uses TRBV4-1 and TRBJ2-1, with 8 bases that match TRBD2. The starting material was PBMCs, obtained before ibrutinib treatment. The sequence derives from a human donor with chronic lymphocytic leukemia. The CDR3 is CASSQHGPGLGTGQFF. Here the CDR3 DNA reads TGCGCCAGCAGCCAACACGGCCCGGGACTAGGAACTGGGCAGTTCTTC.